Listed below are T cell receptor beta chains from one sample, sequenced in a study of blood T cell repertoires in COVID-19. TCRdb's table, derived via immunoSEQ multiplex PCR, lists solely in-frame clones and lacks some. Of over 35,000 clones in the sample, over 75% were seen once. Source material: peripheral blood. Every receptor here comes from a woman of 80 years or more with COVID-19, enrolled during active disease. Each CDR3 is given with its conserved first and last residue. The D gene is left open where the match is weak. A row's size may be missing; if present it is once, few, many or a size class.

clone_size: NA
j_call: TRBJ2-7
v_call: TRBV18
d_call: NA
cdr3_aa: CASSAFTSSYEQYF
cdr3_nt: TGTGCCAGCTCAGCTTTCACAAGCTCCTACGAGCAGTACTTC

clone_size: NA
j_call: TRBJ2-5
v_call: TRBV7-2
d_call: TRBD1
cdr3_aa: CASSLAGQGPETQYF
cdr3_nt: TGTGCCAGCAGCTTAGCTGGACAGGGGCCGGAGACCCAGTACTTC

clone_size: NA
j_call: TRBJ2-6
v_call: TRBV6-5
d_call: NA
cdr3_aa: CASTRGSPGANVLTF
cdr3_nt: TGTGCCAGCACCCGGGGAAGTCCTGGGGCCAACGTCCTGACTTTC

clone_size: NA
j_call: TRBJ2-7
v_call: TRBV15
d_call: NA
cdr3_aa: CATSPSLIPSYEQYF
cdr3_nt: TGTGCCACCAGCCCGAGCCTTATCCCGTCCTACGAGCAGTACTTC

clone_size: NA
j_call: TRBJ1-1
v_call: TRBV7-2
d_call: NA
cdr3_aa: CASSLARSQTGTEAFF
cdr3_nt: TGTGCCAGCAGCTTAGCGAGGTCCCAAACGGGCACTGAAGCTTTCTTT

clone_size: once
j_call: TRBJ2-1
v_call: TRBV5-1
d_call: NA
cdr3_aa: CASSLLPGAYNEQFF
cdr3_nt: TGCGCCAGCAGCCTCCTTCCGGGGGCCTACAATGAGCAGTTCTTC

clone_size: NA
j_call: TRBJ2-3
v_call: TRBV5-1
d_call: NA
cdr3_aa: CASSLQGSDTQYF
cdr3_nt: TGCGCCAGCAGCTTGCAGGGATCAGATACGCAGTATTTT

clone_size: NA
j_call: TRBJ1-3
v_call: TRBV9
d_call: NA
cdr3_aa: CASSVFRGSGNTIYF
cdr3_nt: TGTGCCAGCAGCGTATTCAGGGGCTCTGGAAACACCATATATTTT

clone_size: few
j_call: TRBJ1-1
v_call: TRBV9
d_call: TRBD1
cdr3_aa: CASSIDLDRAEAFF
cdr3_nt: TGTGCCAGCAGCATTGACTTGGACAGGGCTGAAGCTTTCTTT

clone_size: once
j_call: TRBJ1-1
v_call: TRBV19
d_call: NA
cdr3_aa: CASSMGRTEAFF
cdr3_nt: TGTGCCAGTAGTATGGGGCGCACTGAAGCTTTCTTT

clone_size: NA
j_call: TRBJ1-2
v_call: TRBV24-1
d_call: TRBD1
cdr3_aa: CATSASGGWTGGYGYTF
cdr3_nt: TGTGCCACCAGTGCCTCGGGGGGATGGACAGGGGGATATGGCTACACCTTC

clone_size: NA
j_call: TRBJ2-7
v_call: TRBV7-9
d_call: NA
cdr3_aa: CASARQDTYEQYF
cdr3_nt: TGTGCCAGCGCTAGACAGGACACCTACGAGCAGTACTTC

clone_size: NA
j_call: TRBJ2-7
v_call: TRBV11-2
d_call: TRBD2
cdr3_aa: CASSRGLAGEYEQYF
cdr3_nt: TGTGCCAGCAGCCGGGGACTAGCGGGAGAGTACGAGCAGTACTTC

clone_size: NA
j_call: TRBJ2-5
v_call: TRBV5-6
d_call: NA
cdr3_aa: CASSLQETQYF
cdr3_nt: TGTGCCAGCAGCCTTCAGGAGACCCAGTACTTC

clone_size: NA
j_call: TRBJ2-1
v_call: TRBV7-3
d_call: TRBD1
cdr3_aa: CASSPERQGSYNEQFF
cdr3_nt: TGTGCCAGCAGCCCCGAACGACAGGGCTCCTACAATGAGCAGTTCTTC

clone_size: once
j_call: TRBJ2-7
v_call: TRBV7-2
d_call: TRBD2
cdr3_aa: CASSLVGGSGGVEQYF
cdr3_nt: TGTGCCAGCAGCTTAGTAGGAGGGAGCGGGGGGGTGGAGCAGTACTTC

clone_size: NA
j_call: TRBJ1-2
v_call: TRBV18
d_call: TRBD1
cdr3_aa: CASSPDRTVNYGYTF
cdr3_nt: TGTGCCAGCTCGCCGGACAGGACGGTTAACTATGGCTACACCTTC

clone_size: NA
j_call: TRBJ1-2
v_call: TRBV6-5
d_call: TRBD1
cdr3_aa: CASTTSGQRPFF
cdr3_nt: TGTGCCAGCACCACCTCGGGACAGAGGCCATTCTTC

clone_size: NA
j_call: TRBJ2-1
v_call: TRBV5-5
d_call: NA
cdr3_aa: CASSLREWPYNEQFF
cdr3_nt: TGTGCCAGCAGCTTGCGGGAGTGGCCCTACAATGAGCAGTTCTTC

clone_size: NA
j_call: TRBJ1-6
v_call: TRBV6-2/TRBV6-3
d_call: TRBD1
cdr3_aa: CASSYSPRSGTAYNSPLHF
cdr3_nt: TGTGCCAGCAGTTACTCGCCGCGTTCCGGGACAGCATATAATTCACCCCTCCACTTT

clone_size: once
j_call: TRBJ1-1
v_call: TRBV7-2
d_call: NA
cdr3_aa: CASSRRSGGVGTEAFF
cdr3_nt: TGTGCCAGCAGCAGGAGGTCCGGTGGGGTGGGCACTGAAGCTTTCTTT

clone_size: NA
j_call: TRBJ2-1
v_call: TRBV7-3
d_call: NA
cdr3_aa: CASSLRGQDHNEQFF
cdr3_nt: TGTGCCAGCAGCTTAAGAGGGCAGGATCACAATGAGCAGTTCTTC

clone_size: NA
j_call: TRBJ2-1
v_call: TRBV7-9
d_call: TRBD2
cdr3_aa: CASSLFPSGSSYNEQFF
cdr3_nt: TGTGCCAGCAGCTTATTTCCTAGCGGCAGCTCCTACAATGAGCAGTTCTTC

clone_size: once
j_call: TRBJ2-5
v_call: TRBV5-6
d_call: TRBD1
cdr3_aa: CASSLGWTGGLETQYF
cdr3_nt: TGTGCCAGCAGCTTGGGGTGGACAGGGGGTCTGGAGACCCAGTACTTC

clone_size: NA
j_call: TRBJ2-7
v_call: TRBV28
d_call: NA
cdr3_aa: CASSSGDSYEQYF
cdr3_nt: TGTGCCAGCAGTTCGGGGGACAGCTACGAGCAGTACTTC

clone_size: NA
j_call: TRBJ1-5
v_call: TRBV6-1
d_call: NA
cdr3_aa: CASSEARHNQPQHF
cdr3_nt: TGTGCCAGCAGTGAAGCGAGACACAATCAGCCCCAGCATTTT

clone_size: NA
j_call: TRBJ2-5
v_call: TRBV5-4
d_call: TRBD2
cdr3_aa: CASSLGVGAGGETQYF
cdr3_nt: TGTGCCAGCAGCTTGGGGGTTGGGGCGGGAGGAGAGACCCAGTACTTC

clone_size: NA
j_call: TRBJ2-5
v_call: TRBV7-2
d_call: NA
cdr3_aa: CASSAERGTQYF
cdr3_nt: TGTGCCAGCAGCGCTGAACGGGGGACCCAGTACTTC

clone_size: few
j_call: TRBJ1-6
v_call: TRBV3-1/TRBV3-2
d_call: NA
cdr3_aa: CASSSSGVNSPLHF
cdr3_nt: TGTGCCAGCAGCTCGTCAGGGGTTAATTCACCCCTCCACTTT

clone_size: NA
j_call: TRBJ2-7
v_call: TRBV28
d_call: TRBD1
cdr3_aa: CASSKPGQNSYEQYF
cdr3_nt: TGTGCCAGCAGCAAACCGGGACAGAACTCCTACGAGCAGTACTTC

clone_size: NA
j_call: TRBJ2-5
v_call: TRBV5-1
d_call: TRBD2
cdr3_aa: CASSQGLAGQETQYF
cdr3_nt: TGCGCCAGCAGCCAGGGACTAGCGGGGCAAGAGACCCAGTACTTC

clone_size: NA
j_call: TRBJ1-5
v_call: TRBV19
d_call: NA
cdr3_aa: CASRRTAGNQPQHF
cdr3_nt: TGTGCCAGTCGCCGGACGGCGGGGAATCAGCCCCAGCATTTT